The rows below give T cell receptor beta chains drawn from one sample of a study of blood T cell repertoires in COVID-19. Assay used: immunoSEQ multiplex PCR; TCRdb lists only in-frame clones, some missing. The repertoire has over 150,000 clones, 84% of them found once; the top ten carry over 12%. The sequenced sample consisted of peripheral blood. The receptors stem from a man between 18 and 35 years old with active or convalescent COVID-19. Each CDR3 is given with its conserved first and last residue. Fields, in order: J gene, D gene, clone size, V gene, CDR3 protein, CDR3 DNA. A D gene is named only where the DNA matches it firmly. The size of a clone is reported for some rows only, either as once, few or many, or as a class for expanded clones.

J: TRBJ2-1; D: TRBD2; size: NA; V: TRBV3-1/TRBV3-2; CDR3: CASSQESGGDDEQFF; DNA: TGTGCCAGCAGCCAAGAAAGCGGGGGCGACGATGAGCAGTTCTTC
J: TRBJ2-1; D: NA; size: NA; V: TRBV6-6; CDR3: CASSQQVRTYNEQFF; DNA: TGTGCCAGCAGTCAGCAGGTCAGAACCTACAATGAGCAGTTCTTC
J: TRBJ2-1; D: TRBD1; size: NA; V: TRBV24-1; CDR3: CATSASAGTVGNEQFF; DNA: TGTGCCACCAGTGCTTCCGCCGGGACAGTAGGCAATGAGCAGTTCTTC
J: TRBJ1-1; D: NA; size: NA; V: TRBV4-1; CDR3: CASSVRTDMNTEAFF; DNA: TGCGCCAGCAGCGTTCGGACAGATATGAACACTGAAGCTTTCTTT
J: TRBJ1-3; D: TRBD1; size: NA; V: TRBV5-4; CDR3: CASSLGGTGTGNTIYF; DNA: TGTGCCAGCAGCTTGGGCGGGACAGGGACTGGAAACACCATATATTTT
J: TRBJ2-7; D: TRBD1; size: few; V: TRBV6-5; CDR3: CASSRTGVGSYEQYF; DNA: TGTGCCAGCAGCAGGACAGGGGTCGGTTCCTACGAGCAGTACTTC
J: TRBJ2-7; D: TRBD1; size: NA; V: TRBV27; CDR3: CASSSPGQAVVPYYEQYF; DNA: TGTGCCAGCAGCTCTCCCGGACAGGCCGTTGTACCATACTACGAGCAGTACTTC
J: TRBJ2-5; D: TRBD1; size: NA; V: TRBV5-1; CDR3: CASRSAPGQLQETQYF; DNA: TGCGCCAGCAGATCCGCTCCGGGACAGCTGCAAGAGACCCAGTACTTC
J: TRBJ2-1; D: TRBD2; size: NA; V: TRBV11-3; CDR3: CASSLAGTSGSYSYNEQFF; DNA: TGTGCCAGCAGCTTAGCCGGGACTAGCGGGAGTTACTCCTACAATGAGCAGTTCTTC
J: TRBJ1-4; D: NA; size: NA; V: TRBV27; CDR3: CASRRTVPNEKLFF; DNA: TGTGCCAGCAGACGGACAGTCCCTAATGAAAAACTGTTTTTT
J: TRBJ2-7; D: TRBD1; size: NA; V: TRBV2; CDR3: CASRDGQGRYGEQYF; DNA: TGTGCCAGCAGGGATGGACAGGGAAGATATGGCGAGCAGTACTTC
J: TRBJ2-2; D: TRBD2; size: NA; V: TRBV7-6; CDR3: CASSLVGLASTGELFF; DNA: TGTGCCAGCAGCTTAGTGGGACTAGCTAGTACCGGGGAGCTGTTTTTT
J: TRBJ1-6; D: NA; size: NA; V: TRBV7-9; CDR3: CASSLNAGDGSPLHF; DNA: TGTGCCAGCAGCTTAAACGCAGGTGATGGCTCACCCCTCCACTTT
J: TRBJ2-7; D: TRBD1; size: NA; V: TRBV2; CDR3: CASSEVRGSYEQYF; DNA: TGTGCCAGCAGTGAGGTCAGGGGGTCCTACGAGCAGTACTTC
J: TRBJ1-1; D: NA; size: NA; V: TRBV7-9; CDR3: CASSASILNTEAFF; DNA: TGTGCCAGCAGCGCTAGTATACTGAACACTGAAGCTTTCTTT
J: TRBJ2-5; D: TRBD2; size: NA; V: TRBV2; CDR3: CATSTSGGQETQYF; DNA: TGTGCCACCTCGACTAGCGGGGGTCAAGAGACCCAGTACTTC
J: TRBJ1-5; D: TRBD1; size: few; V: TRBV7-9; CDR3: CASSSTGGPRSNQPQHF; DNA: TGTGCCAGCAGCTCTACAGGGGGGCCAAGGAGCAATCAGCCCCAGCATTTT
J: TRBJ1-2; D: TRBD1; size: NA; V: TRBV27; CDR3: CASRTGPNYGYTF; DNA: TGTGCCAGCCGGACAGGACCTAACTATGGCTACACCTTC
J: TRBJ1-5; D: NA; size: NA; V: TRBV30; CDR3: CAWSVQGGQPQHF; DNA: TGTGCCTGGAGTGTTCAGGGAGGTCAGCCCCAGCATTTT
J: TRBJ1-5; D: TRBD1; size: once; V: TRBV11-2; CDR3: CASSYGTGGNQPQHF; DNA: TGTGCCAGCAGCTACGGGACAGGGGGCAATCAGCCCCAGCATTTT
J: TRBJ2-3; D: TRBD2; size: once; V: TRBV19; CDR3: CASSMTSGGGLDTQYF; DNA: TGTGCCAGTAGTATGACTAGCGGGGGAGGGCTAGATACGCAGTATTTT
J: TRBJ1-5; D: NA; size: many; V: TRBV6-1; CDR3: CASSEADDRTTPQHF; DNA: TGTGCCAGCAGTGAAGCGGACGACAGGACAACGCCCCAGCATTTT
J: TRBJ2-7; D: NA; size: NA; V: TRBV2; CDR3: CASKPQVSPGLCF; DNA: TGTGCCAGCAAGCCCCAGGTTTCTCCCGGCCTTTGCTTC
J: TRBJ2-3; D: NA; size: NA; V: TRBV11-3; CDR3: CASSKRQNTDTQYF; DNA: TGTGCCAGCAGCAAGCGGCAGAACACAGATACGCAGTATTTT
J: TRBJ2-3; D: NA; size: NA; V: TRBV18; CDR3: CASSPRAGARDTQYF; DNA: TGTGCCAGCTCACCACGCGCGGGGGCGAGAGATACGCAGTATTTT